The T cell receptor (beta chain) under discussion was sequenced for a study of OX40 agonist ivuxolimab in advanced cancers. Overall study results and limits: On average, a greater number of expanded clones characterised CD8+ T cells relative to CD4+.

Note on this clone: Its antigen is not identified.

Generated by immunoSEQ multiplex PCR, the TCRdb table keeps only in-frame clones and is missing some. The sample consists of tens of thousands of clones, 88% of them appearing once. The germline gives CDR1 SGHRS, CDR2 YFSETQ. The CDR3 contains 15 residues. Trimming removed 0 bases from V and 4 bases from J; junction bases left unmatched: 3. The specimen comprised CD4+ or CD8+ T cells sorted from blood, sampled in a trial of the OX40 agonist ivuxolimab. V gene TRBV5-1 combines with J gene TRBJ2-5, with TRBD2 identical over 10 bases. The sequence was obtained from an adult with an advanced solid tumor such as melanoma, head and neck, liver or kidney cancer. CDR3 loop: CASSLESGRGETQYF. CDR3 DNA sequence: TGCGCCAGCAGCTTGGAAAGCGGGAGGGGAGAGACCCAGTACTTC.